This TCR beta chain is drawn from a study of T-cell memory formation after mild COVID-19. Regarding the study as a whole: Shrinking CD4+ clones resided mostly in CM and EM, and CD8+ ones in EMRA. Pre-infection memory harbored some responding clones, suggesting cross-reactive memory joined. Clones that contracted from day 15 to 85 had balanced CD4/CD8; later expanders were CD4+ biased.

MiXCR, run by TCRdb on the 5' RACE reads, gives a single entry per CDR3 protein. The sample holds about 140,000 distinct CDR3 sequences, more than 13% seen once. Germline assignment: CDR1 SGHRS and CDR2 YFSETQ. V dropped 4 bases and J dropped 13 bases, with 18 bases sitting between them. The CDR3 sequence is 13 residues long. This clonotype was seen ten or more times. Its antigen is unknown. This TCR came from an adult woman who had mild COVID-19 (a few samples of this study predate the infection). Cell type and time point are not known. The material sequenced was PBMCs or a T cell subset sorted from them (not recorded which). The chain joins TRBV5-1 to TRBJ2-1, with a tentative D call TRBD2 (6 bases). This CDR3 reads CASSTPTSNTQFF. Here the CDR3 DNA reads TGCGCCAGCAGCACCCCTACTAGCAATACACAGTTCTTC. Variable domain in full (rest from reference TRBV5-1 and TRBJ2-1): KAGVTQTPRYLIKTRGQQVTLSCSPISGHRSVSWYQQTPGQGLQFLFEYFSETQRNKGNFPGRFSGRQFSNSRSEMNVSTLELGDSALYLCASSTPTSNTQFFGPGTRLTVL.